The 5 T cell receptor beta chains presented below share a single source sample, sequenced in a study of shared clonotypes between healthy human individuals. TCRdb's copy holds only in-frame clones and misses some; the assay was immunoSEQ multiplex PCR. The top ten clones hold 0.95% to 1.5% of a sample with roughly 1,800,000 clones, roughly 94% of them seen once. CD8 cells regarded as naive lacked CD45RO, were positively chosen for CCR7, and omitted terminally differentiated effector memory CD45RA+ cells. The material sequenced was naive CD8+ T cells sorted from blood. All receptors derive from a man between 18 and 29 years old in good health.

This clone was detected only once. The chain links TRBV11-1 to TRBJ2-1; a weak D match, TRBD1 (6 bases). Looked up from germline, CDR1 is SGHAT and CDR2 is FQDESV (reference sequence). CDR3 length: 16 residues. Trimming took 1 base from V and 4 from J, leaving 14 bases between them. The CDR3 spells CASSLGLGTGYNEQFF. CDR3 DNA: TGTGCCAGCAGCTTAGGTCTAGGTACAGGGTACAATGAGCAGTTCTTC.

Written as DNA, the CDR3 is TGTGCCAGCGGGGCCATATTTGGGGAGATCTATGGCTACACCTTC. Protein sequence: CASGAIFGEIYGYTF. This chain links TRBV19 with TRBJ1-2, with a weak D call TRBD1 (5 bases). CDR1 LNHDA and CDR2 SQIVND come from the germline V gene (reference sequence). Trimming took 9 bases from V and 4 from J, leaving 21 bases between them. The CDR3 runs to 15 residues.

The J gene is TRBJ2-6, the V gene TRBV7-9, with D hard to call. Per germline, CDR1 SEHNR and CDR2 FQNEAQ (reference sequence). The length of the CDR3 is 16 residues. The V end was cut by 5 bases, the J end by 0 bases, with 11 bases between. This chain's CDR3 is CASSPPVVSGANVLTF. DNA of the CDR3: TGTGCCAGCAGCCCCCCTGTCGTCTCTGGGGCCAACGTCCTGACTTTC.

CDR3: CASSLTDRAVTYEQYF. In DNA, the CDR3 is TGTGCCAGCAGTTTGACGGACAGGGCGGTAACCTACGAGCAGTACTTC. This chain connects TRBV6-5 to TRBJ2-7, with TRBD1 matching over 8 bases. CDR3 length equals 16 residues. The junction had 10 bases not matched to a gene; V was cut back by 4 bases and J by 2 bases. Germline values: CDR1 MNHEY, CDR2 SVGAGI.

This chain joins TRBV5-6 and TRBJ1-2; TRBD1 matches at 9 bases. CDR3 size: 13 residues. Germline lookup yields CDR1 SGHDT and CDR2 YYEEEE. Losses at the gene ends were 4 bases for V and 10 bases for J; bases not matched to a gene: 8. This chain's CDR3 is CASSGLTGGDYTF. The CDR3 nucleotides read TGTGCCAGCAGCGGATTGACAGGGGGAGACTACACCTTC.